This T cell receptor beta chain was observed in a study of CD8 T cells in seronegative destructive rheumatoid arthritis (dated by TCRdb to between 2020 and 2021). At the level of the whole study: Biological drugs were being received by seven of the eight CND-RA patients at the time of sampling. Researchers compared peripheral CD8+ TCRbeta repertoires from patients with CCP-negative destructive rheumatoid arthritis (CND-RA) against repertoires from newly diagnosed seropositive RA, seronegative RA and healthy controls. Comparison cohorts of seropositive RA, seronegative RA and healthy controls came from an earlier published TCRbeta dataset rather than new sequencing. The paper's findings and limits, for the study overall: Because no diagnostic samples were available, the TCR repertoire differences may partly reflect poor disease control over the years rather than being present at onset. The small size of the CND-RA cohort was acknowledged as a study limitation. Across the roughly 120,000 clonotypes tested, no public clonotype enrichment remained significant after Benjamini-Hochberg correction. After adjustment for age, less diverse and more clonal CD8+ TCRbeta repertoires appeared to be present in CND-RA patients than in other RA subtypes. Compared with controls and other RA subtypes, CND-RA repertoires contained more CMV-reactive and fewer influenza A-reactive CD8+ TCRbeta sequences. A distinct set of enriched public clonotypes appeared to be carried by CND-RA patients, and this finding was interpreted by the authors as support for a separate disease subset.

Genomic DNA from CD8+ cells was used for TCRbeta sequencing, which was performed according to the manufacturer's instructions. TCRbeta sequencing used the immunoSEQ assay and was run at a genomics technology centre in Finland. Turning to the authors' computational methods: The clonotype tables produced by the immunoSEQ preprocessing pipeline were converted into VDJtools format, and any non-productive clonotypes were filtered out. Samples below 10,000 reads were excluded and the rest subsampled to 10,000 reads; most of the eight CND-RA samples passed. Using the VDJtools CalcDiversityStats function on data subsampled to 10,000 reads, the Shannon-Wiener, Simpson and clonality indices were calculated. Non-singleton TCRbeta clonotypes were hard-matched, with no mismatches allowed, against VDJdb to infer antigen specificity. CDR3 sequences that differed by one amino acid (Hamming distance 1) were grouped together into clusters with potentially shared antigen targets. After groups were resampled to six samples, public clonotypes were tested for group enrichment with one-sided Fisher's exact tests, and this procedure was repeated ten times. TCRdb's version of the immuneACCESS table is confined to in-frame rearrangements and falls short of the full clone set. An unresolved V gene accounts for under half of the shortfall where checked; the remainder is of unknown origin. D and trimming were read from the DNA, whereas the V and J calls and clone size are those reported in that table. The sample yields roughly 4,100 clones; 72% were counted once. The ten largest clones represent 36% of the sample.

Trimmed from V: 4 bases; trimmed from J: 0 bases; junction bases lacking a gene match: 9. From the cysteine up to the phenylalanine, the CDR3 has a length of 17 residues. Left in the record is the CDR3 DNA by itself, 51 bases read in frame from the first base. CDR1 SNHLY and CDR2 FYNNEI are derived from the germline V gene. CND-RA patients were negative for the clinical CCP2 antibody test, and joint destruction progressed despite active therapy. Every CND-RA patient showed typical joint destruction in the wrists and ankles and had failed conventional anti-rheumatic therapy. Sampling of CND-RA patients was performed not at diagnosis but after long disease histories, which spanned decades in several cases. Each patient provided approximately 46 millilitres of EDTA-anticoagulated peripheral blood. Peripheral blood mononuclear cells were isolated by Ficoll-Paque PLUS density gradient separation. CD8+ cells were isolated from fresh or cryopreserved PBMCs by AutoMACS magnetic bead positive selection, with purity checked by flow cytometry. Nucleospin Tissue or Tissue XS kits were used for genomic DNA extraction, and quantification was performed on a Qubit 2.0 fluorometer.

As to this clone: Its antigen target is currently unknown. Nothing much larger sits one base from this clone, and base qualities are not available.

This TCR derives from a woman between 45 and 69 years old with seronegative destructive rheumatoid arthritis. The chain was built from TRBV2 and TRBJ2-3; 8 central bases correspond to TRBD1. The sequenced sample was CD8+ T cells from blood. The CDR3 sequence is CASSVRRGHSSTDTQYF. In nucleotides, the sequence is TGTGCCAGCAGTGTTCGCAGGGGGCATTCTAGCACAGATACGCAGTATTTT. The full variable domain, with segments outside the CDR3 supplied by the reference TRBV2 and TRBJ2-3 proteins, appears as EPEVTQTPSHQVTQMGQEVILRCVPISNHLYFYWYRQILGQKVEFLVSFYNNEISEKSEIFDDQFSVERPDGSNFTLKIRSTKLEDSAMYFCASSVRRGHSSTDTQYFGPGTRLTVL.